The present T cell receptor beta chain was sequenced within a study of tumor-infiltrating lymphocytes in oesophageal squamous cell carcinoma (dated by TCRdb to about 2016). By its share of the sample, this clonotype is large (0.1 to 1%). Its antigen has not been determined. Nothing much larger sits one base from this clone, and base qualities are not available. The library was obtained by PCR. The sequencing machine was an Illumina HiSeq 2000. TCRdb redid the processing of the public reads, applying fastp at Q25 and MiXCR, and retained in-frame beta chains. Rows with one shared CDR3 protein collapse into an entry with the most common genes and DNA. The sample table records around 6,300 distinct CDR3 sequences; roughly 15% of these occur just once. The ten biggest clones cover 23% of the sample. The CDR3 contains 17 residues, cysteine and phenylalanine counted. The DNA shown is the 51-base CDR3, in frame from base 1. The CDR1 and CDR2 encoded by the germline V gene (reference sequence) are SEHNR and FQNEAQ. Here V drops 2 bases and J drops 3 bases, and the junction holds 6 bases not matched to any gene.

The sequencing sample was made of normal esophageal tissue next to the tumor. This sequence uses TRBV7-9 and TRBJ2-1; TRBD2 lines up with 11 middle nucleotides. This sequence was found in a male donor with esophageal squamous cell carcinoma. The nucleotide sequence is given as TGTGCCAGCAGCTTACTAGCGGGGGGCCGAGACTACAATGAGCAGTTCTTC. Its protein product is CASSLLAGGRDYNEQFF.